Sequencing of this T cell receptor (beta chain) was carried out in a study of cytomegalovirus exposure and HLA in healthy donors. Overall study findings and caveats: The sole available immune exposure information was CMV serostatus. HLA restriction was apparent for most CMV-associated TCR beta chains in a later analysis. Cytomegalovirus status was reportedly diagnosed by the classifier with high sensitivity and specificity.

The PCR was carried out with 60 Vbeta primers and 13 Jbeta primers. Generated by immunoSEQ multiplex PCR, the TCRdb table keeps only in-frame clones and is missing some. The sample includes approximately 92,000 clones, nearly 70% of them seen just once. Nominally healthy donors provided the samples, though records likely missed some immune exposures. Notes on this clone: Its target is not known.

Sequencing was done on a sample of PBMCs. The sequence derives from a man aged 50 to 59 in good health and CMV-seronegative.

This CDR3 reads CASSRGRAPTEAFF. Here the CDR3 DNA reads TGTGCCAGCAGCCGAGGGAGGGCTCCCACTGAAGCTTTCTTT. The chain employs TRBV16 and TRBJ1-1; the D is unclear. The V end lost 4 bases, the J end lost 4 bases, and 13 bases lay between the germline ends. The CDR3 extends over 14 amino acids. CDR1 and CDR2 from the germline V gene are KGHSY and FQNENV.